The 27 T cell receptor beta chains below all came from one sample that was sequenced in a study of cytomegalovirus exposure and HLA in healthy donors. PCR was performed using 60 Vbeta and 13 Jbeta primers. Produced via immunoSEQ multiplex PCR; TCRdb's table is partial and in-frame only. The repertoire holds 200,000 to 250,000 clones, with about 72% as singletons. The sequencing sample was made of PBMCs. The origin of the receptors is a male donor in good health and CMV-seronegative.

This chain joins TRBV6-5 and TRBJ2-5; a possible D gene is TRBD2 (6 bases). From germline, CDR1 is MNHEY and CDR2 SVGAGI. This CDR3 spans 14 amino acids. Trimming shortened V by 2 bases and J by 4 bases, and 11 bases separated the two germline ends. The CDR3 is CASSYMAGTETQYF. CDR3 DNA: TGTGCCAGCAGTTACATGGCGGGAACAGAGACCCAGTACTTC.

The chain combines TRBV10-3 with TRBJ2-1; 11 bases line up with TRBD2. CDR1 is ENHRY and CDR2 is SYGVKD in the germline V gene. This CDR3 has 15 amino acids. J lost 8 bases, V lost 3 bases, and 6 bases had no gene match. The CDR3 loop reads CAISDVAGGPDEQFF. Written as DNA, the CDR3 is TGTGCCATCAGTGATGTAGCGGGAGGGCCCGATGAGCAGTTCTTC.

The rearrangement joins TRBV5-1 to TRBJ2-7, with 10 bases fitting TRBD2. The germline CDR1 and CDR2 sequences are SGHRS and YFSETQ. This CDR3 contains 14 residues. Trimming took 2 bases from V and 5 from J; bases not matched to a gene: 4. The chain's CDR3 is CASSLGTSVHEQYF. The CDR3 DNA reads as TGCGCCAGCAGCTTAGGGACTAGCGTCCACGAGCAGTACTTC.

This clone was seen only once. The V call is TRBV1, the J call TRBJ2-4; the table gives TRBD2 as D, unverified against the DNA. TRBV1 is reported as a pseudogene. The CDR3 covers 15 residues. The CDR3 DNA reads TGCACCAGCAGCCTCGCGAGATACCCGGAAAACATTCAGTACTTC. It yields the protein CTSSLARYPENIQYF.

V is TRBV28 and J is TRBJ2-7, with D possibly matching TRBD1 (7 bases). Germline-derived CDR1 and CDR2 are MDHEN and SYDVKM. The ends were cut back, 5 bases at V and 3 bases at J, with 14 bases in the middle. The CDR3 covers 14 residues. CDR3 loop: CASSHQGGHYEQYF. The CDR3 nucleotides are TGTGCCAGCAGTCACCAGGGGGGCCACTACGAGCAGTACTTC.

The chain joins TRBV7-9 to TRBJ2-3; 7 bases are a match to TRBD2. The CDR3 extends over 15 amino acids. V lost 5 bases, J lost 1 base, and 6 bases stayed unmatched. Germline CDR1 SEHNR, CDR2 FQNEAQ (reference sequence). The CDR3 bases are TGTGCCAGCAGCCCCTGGGGGGGTGGCACAGATACGCAGTATTTT. Residues: CASSPWGGGTDTQYF.

CDR3 DNA sequence: TGTGCCAGCAGCTTAGCAGCGGGAAGAAATGAGCAGTTCTTC. Protein: CASSLAAGRNEQFF. The chain combines TRBV7-2 with TRBJ2-1; 7 bases align to TRBD2. Germline CDR1 SGHTA, CDR2 FQGNSA. The CDR3 runs to 14 residues. Trimming took 0 bases from V and 7 from J; bases not matched to a gene: 3.

The chain joins TRBV15 to TRBJ2-3, with 7 bases matching TRBD1. The CDR3 is made up of 15 amino acids. The V segment lost 1 base and the J segment 4 bases; nucleotides outside the gene matches: 5. Germline lookup yields CDR1 LNHNV and CDR2 YYDKDF (reference sequence). This chain's CDR3 is CATSRGRGSADTQYF. CDR3 DNA: TGTGCCACCAGCAGAGGCAGGGGGTCCGCAGATACGCAGTATTTT.

The rearrangement links TRBV2 to TRBJ2-3, with 12 bases lining up with TRBD2. The CDR3 runs to 13 residues. CDR1 and CDR2 (germline): SNHLY, FYNNEI. The V and J ends lost 7 bases and 5 bases, in that order; junction bases with no gene match: 1. As DNA, the CDR3 is TGTGCCAGCACGGGACTAGCGGGAGATACGCAGTATTTT. It translates to CASTGLAGDTQYF. Based on the CDR3 plus reference TRBV2 and TRBJ2-3, the full variable domain is EPEVTQTPSHQVTQMGQEVILRCVPISNHLYFYWYRQILGQKVEFLVSFYNNEISEKSEIFDDQFSVERPDGSNFTLKIRSTKLEDSAMYFCASTGLAGDTQYFGPGTRLTVL.

The V and J genes are TRBV11-2 and TRBJ2-2, with 9 bases lining up with TRBD1. Germline lookup yields CDR1 SGHAT and CDR2 FQNNGV. V lost 5 bases and J lost 6; bases outside the gene matches: 7. CDR3 length: 15 residues. Here the CDR3 DNA reads TGTGCCAGCAGCCTTACAGGGGGCGGGCCCGGGGAGCTGTTTTTT. This codes for CASSLTGGGPGELFF.

Only one count was recorded for this clone. The gene calls are TRBV29-1 and TRBJ1-1, with a possible D match to TRBD1 (5 bases). The CDR3 is 11 amino acids. The V and J ends lost 4 bases and 4 bases respectively, with 7 bases between them. Germline loops: CDR1 SQVTM, CDR2 ANQGSEA. CDR3 amino acids: CSVGGGTEAFF. The CDR3 DNA reads TGCAGCGTTGGCGGGGGCACTGAAGCTTTCTTT.

The V gene is TRBV6-7, the J gene TRBJ2-1; 10 bases map to TRBD2. TRBV6-7 is placed among ORFs of uncertain function. CDR3 length: 17 residues. J was trimmed by 5 bases and V by 2 bases; bases with no gene match: 9. The CDR3 protein is CASSYPLSGREDNEQFF. The CDR3 bases are TGTGCCAGCAGTTACCCATTGAGCGGGAGGGAGGACAATGAGCAGTTCTTC.

This chain links TRBV2 with TRBJ1-1, with a tentative D call TRBD1 (6 bases). Trimming removed 6 bases at V and 0 bases at J, with 8 bases between. The germline gives CDR1 SNHLY, CDR2 FYNNEI. This CDR3 has 13 residues. This CDR3 reads CASRGHLNTEAFF. DNA for the CDR3: TGTGCCAGCAGGGGACACTTGAACACTGAAGCTTTCTTT.

The rearrangement uses TRBV9 and TRBJ2-3; D is perhaps TRBD1 (6 bases). Trimming took 0 bases from V and 6 from J, leaving 14 bases between them. The CDR3 has 15 residues. In germline, CDR1 is SGDLS, CDR2 YYNGEE. CDR3 in amino acids: CASSVVGQGRDTQYF. Written as DNA, the CDR3 is TGTGCCAGCAGCGTAGTTGGGCAGGGGCGGGATACGCAGTATTTT.

The chain is built from TRBV4-1 and TRBJ2-7; 7 positions agree with TRBD2. V shed 4 bases, J shed 4 bases, and the junction held 19 bases outside the gene matches. In germline, CDR1 is MGHRA, CDR2 YSYEKL. CDR3 length: 18 residues. CDR3: CASSPSPTDWRELYEQYF. CDR3 in DNA: TGCGCCAGCAGCCCGAGTCCAACCGACTGGCGGGAGCTATACGAGCAGTACTTC.

The chain uses TRBV7-2 and TRBJ1-1; 7 bases are a match to TRBD1. V shed 5 bases and J 2 bases; nucleotides not matched to a gene: 2. The CDR3 extends over 13 amino acids. Germline V CDR1 and CDR2: SGHTA, FQGNSA. The CDR3 region has the DNA TGTGCCAGCAGCCGGGACAGAAACACTGAAGCTTTCTTT. Translated: CASSRDRNTEAFF.

In this sample, this clone turned up once. The chain joins TRBV28 to TRBJ1-1; D is perhaps TRBD1 (5 bases). The CDR3 consists of 13 residues. The germline V and J ends were trimmed by 3 bases and 1 base, with 6 bases remaining between them. Looked up from germline, CDR1 is MDHEN and CDR2 is SYDVKM. CDR3: CASSFRANTEAFF. CDR3 sequence (DNA): TGTGCCAGCAGTTTCAGGGCGAACACTGAAGCTTTCTTT.

The chain combines TRBV10-1 with TRBJ2-5, with D maybe TRBD1 (6 bases). CDR3 length equals 16 residues. V was cut by 6 bases and J by 2 bases, with 19 bases left in between. In germline, CDR1 is WNHNN, CDR2 SYGVQD (reference sequence). In DNA form, the CDR3 reads TGCGCCAGCAGGGAAAAACAGGGTAAGGGGCAAGAGACCCAGTACTTC. Translating it yields CASREKQGKGQETQYF.

This rearrangement joins TRBV18 to TRBJ2-3, with 10 bases lining up with TRBD2. The CDR3 contains 17 residues. Germline V CDR1 and CDR2: KGHSH, LQKENI. J was trimmed by 4 bases and V by 0 bases; bases with no gene match: 7. This chain's CDR3 is CASSPPGLAGAPDTQYF. Written as DNA, the CDR3 is TGTGCCAGCTCACCACCGGGGCTAGCGGGAGCCCCAGATACGCAGTATTTT.

This clone occurred once. The rearrangement uses TRBV5-6 and TRBJ1-2, with D possibly TRBD1 on 6 matching bases. Trimming stripped 2 bases from V and 3 bases from J, with 11 bases between. Germline V gives CDR1 SGHDT, CDR2 YYEEEE. CDR3 length: 14 amino acids. The CDR3 loop reads CASSLGGIDYGYTF. The CDR3 DNA is TGTGCCAGCAGCTTAGGGGGAATAGACTATGGCTACACCTTC.

The rearrangement joins TRBV20-1 to TRBJ2-1, with D tentatively TRBD2 (5 bases). Between the trimmed V and J ends, which lost 6 bases and 7 bases, there was a span of 10 bases. The length of the CDR3 is 11 residues. Germline CDR1 is DFQATT and CDR2 is SNEGSKA (reference sequence). The CDR3 sequence: CSAVLANEQFF. The CDR3 coding sequence is TGCAGTGCGGTGCTAGCAAATGAGCAGTTCTTC.

CDR3 DNA: TGCAGTGTTAAGGACTACACTGAAGCTTTCTTT. This encodes CSVKDYTEAFF. The chain employs TRBV20-1 and TRBJ1-1; D remains unclear. V lost 7 bases, J lost 3 bases, and 9 bases lay in between. The germline gives CDR1 DFQATT, CDR2 SNEGSKA (reference sequence). CDR3 size: 11 residues.

The chain carries TRBV14 and TRBJ2-7; D is possibly TRBD2 (6 bases). The CDR3 is made up of 14 amino acids. Between the trimmed V and J ends, which lost 2 bases and 2 bases, there was a span of 10 bases. Germline loops: CDR1 SGHDN, CDR2 FVKESK. The CDR3 is CASSQLLAPYEQYF. DNA for the CDR3: TGTGCCAGCAGCCAACTACTAGCCCCCTACGAGCAGTACTTC.

The rearrangement joins TRBV29-1 to TRBJ2-1, with TRBD2 matching 14 bases. The CDR3 has 16 residues. Germline V gene data show CDR1 as SQVTM and CDR2 as ANQGSEA. The junction had 12 bases not matched to a gene; V was cut back by 5 bases and J by 9 bases. The CDR3 DNA reads as TGCAGCGTTCGAACCCCGGGGACTAGCGGGAGTATTGAGCAGTTCTTC. Translation gives CSVRTPGTSGSIEQFF.

DNA for the CDR3: TGTGCCAGCACTTTAGAAGGGAGATTAAATGAGCAGTTCTTC. Translated: CASTLEGRLNEQFF. This sequence joins TRBV6-1 and TRBJ2-1; a weak D match, TRBD2 (5 bases). With 7 bases removed from V and 7 bases from J, the gap between germline ends came to 17 bases. CDR3 length equals 14 residues. Germline loops: CDR1 MNHNS, CDR2 SASEGT.

The V call is TRBV6-4, the J call TRBJ2-1; 9 positions match TRBD2. Germline V gives CDR1 MRHNA, CDR2 SNTAGT. This CDR3 contains 14 residues. Trimming at V came to 6 bases and at J to 8 bases, leaving 8 bases not matched to a gene. The CDR3 protein is CASSVGLARHEQFF. The DNA of the CDR3 is TGTGCCAGCAGCGTCGGACTAGCGAGGCATGAGCAGTTCTTC.

The chain has TRBV19 and TRBJ2-1, with 7 bases identical to TRBD2. Losses at the gene ends were 0 bases for V and 2 bases for J; bases not matched to a gene: 7. The CDR3 spans 17 residues. CDR1 and CDR2 from the germline V gene are LNHDA and SQIVND (reference sequence). The DNA for the CDR3 is TGTGCCAGTAGTATAGATAGGGCTAGCGGTACCTACAATGAGCAGTTCTTC. This gives the protein CASSIDRASGTYNEQFF.